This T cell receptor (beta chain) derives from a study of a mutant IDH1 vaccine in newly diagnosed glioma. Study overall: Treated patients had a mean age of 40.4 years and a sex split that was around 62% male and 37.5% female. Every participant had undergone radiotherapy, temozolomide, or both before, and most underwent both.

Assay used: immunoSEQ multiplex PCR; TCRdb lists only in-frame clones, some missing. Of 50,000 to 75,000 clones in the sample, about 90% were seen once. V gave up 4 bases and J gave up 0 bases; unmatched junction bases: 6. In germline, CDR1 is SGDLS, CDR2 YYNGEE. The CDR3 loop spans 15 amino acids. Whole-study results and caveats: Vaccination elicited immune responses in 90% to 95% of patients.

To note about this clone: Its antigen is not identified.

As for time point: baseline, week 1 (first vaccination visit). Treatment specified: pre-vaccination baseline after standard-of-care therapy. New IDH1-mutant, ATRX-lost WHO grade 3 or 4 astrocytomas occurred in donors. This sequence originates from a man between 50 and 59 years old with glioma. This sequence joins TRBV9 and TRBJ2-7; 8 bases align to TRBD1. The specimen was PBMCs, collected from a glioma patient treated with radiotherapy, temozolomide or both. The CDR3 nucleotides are TGTGCCAGCAGCCAGGGGGCGCTCCTCTCCTACGAGCAGTACTTC. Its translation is CASSQGALLSYEQYF.